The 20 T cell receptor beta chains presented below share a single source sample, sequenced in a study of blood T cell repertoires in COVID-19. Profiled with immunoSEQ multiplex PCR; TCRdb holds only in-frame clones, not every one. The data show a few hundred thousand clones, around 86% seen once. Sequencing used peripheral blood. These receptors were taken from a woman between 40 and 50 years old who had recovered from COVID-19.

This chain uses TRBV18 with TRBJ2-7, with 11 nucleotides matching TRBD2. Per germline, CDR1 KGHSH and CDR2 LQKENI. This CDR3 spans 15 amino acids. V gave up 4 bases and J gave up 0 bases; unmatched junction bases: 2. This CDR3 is CASSLGTSGSYEQYF. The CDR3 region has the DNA TGTGCCAGCTCACTAGGGACTAGCGGCTCCTACGAGCAGTACTTC. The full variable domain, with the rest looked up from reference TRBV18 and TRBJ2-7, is NAGVMQNPRHLVRRRGQEARLRCSPMKGHSHVYWYRQLPEEGLKFMVYLQKENIIDESGMPKERFSAEFPKEGPSILRIQQVVRGDSAAYFCASSLGTSGSYEQYFGPGTRLTVT.

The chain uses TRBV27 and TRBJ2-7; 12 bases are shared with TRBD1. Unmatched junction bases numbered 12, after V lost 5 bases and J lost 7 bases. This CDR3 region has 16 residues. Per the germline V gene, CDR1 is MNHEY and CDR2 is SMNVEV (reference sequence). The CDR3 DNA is TGTGCCAGCAGTGTTCTACCGGGACAGGGGGCGTGTGAGCAGTACTTC. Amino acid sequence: CASSVLPGQGACEQYF.

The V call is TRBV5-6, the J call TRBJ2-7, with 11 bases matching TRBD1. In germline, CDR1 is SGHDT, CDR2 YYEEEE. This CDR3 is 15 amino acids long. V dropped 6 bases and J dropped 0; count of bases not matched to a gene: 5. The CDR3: CASTSGQGGSYEQYF. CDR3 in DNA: TGTGCCAGCACCTCGGGACAGGGGGGCTCCTACGAGCAGTACTTC.

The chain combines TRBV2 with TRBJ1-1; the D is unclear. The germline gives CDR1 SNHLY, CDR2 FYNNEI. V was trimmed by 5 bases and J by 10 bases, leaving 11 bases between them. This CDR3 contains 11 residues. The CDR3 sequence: CASSIRGGAFF. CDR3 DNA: TGTGCCAGCAGTATCCGAGGCGGAGCTTTCTTT. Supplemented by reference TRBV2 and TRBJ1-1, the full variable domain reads EPEVTQTPSHQVTQMGQEVILRCVPISNHLYFYWYRQILGQKVEFLVSFYNNEISEKSEIFDDQFSVERPDGSNFTLKIRSTKLEDSAMYFCASSIRGGAFFGQGTRLTVV.

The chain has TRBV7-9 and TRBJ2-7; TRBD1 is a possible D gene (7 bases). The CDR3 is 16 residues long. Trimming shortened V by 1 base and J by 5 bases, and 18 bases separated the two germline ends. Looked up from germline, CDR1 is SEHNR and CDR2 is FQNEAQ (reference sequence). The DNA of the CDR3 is TGTGCCAGCAGCTTAGGGCGGGGAGACAGGGCCGACGAGCAGTACTTC. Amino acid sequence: CASSLGRGDRADEQYF.

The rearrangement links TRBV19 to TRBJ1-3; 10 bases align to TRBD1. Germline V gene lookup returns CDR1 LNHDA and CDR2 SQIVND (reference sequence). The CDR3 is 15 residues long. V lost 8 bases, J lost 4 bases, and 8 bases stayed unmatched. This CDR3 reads CASRDRGARGNTIYF. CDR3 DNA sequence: TGTGCCAGTCGGGACAGGGGTGCGAGGGGAAACACCATATATTTT.

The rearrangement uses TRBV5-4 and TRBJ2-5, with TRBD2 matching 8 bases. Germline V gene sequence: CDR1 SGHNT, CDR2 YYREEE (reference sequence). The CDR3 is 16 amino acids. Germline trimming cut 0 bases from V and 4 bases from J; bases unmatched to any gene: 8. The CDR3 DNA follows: TGTGCCAGCAGCTTGGGGACGGGAGGGCCCGGAGAGACCCAGTACTTC. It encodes CASSLGTGGPGETQYF.

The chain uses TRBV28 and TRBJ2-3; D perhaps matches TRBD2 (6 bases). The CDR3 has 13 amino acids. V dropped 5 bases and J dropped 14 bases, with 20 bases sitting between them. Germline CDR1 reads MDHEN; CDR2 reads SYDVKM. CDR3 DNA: TGTGCCAGCAGTATACTGACTAGTGAGTTATCGTATTTT. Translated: CASSILTSELSYF.

Here the CDR3 reads CASTGGAQETQYF. The CDR3 region has the DNA TGCGCCAGCACGGGGGGGGCCCAAGAGACCCAGTACTTC. The rearrangement uses TRBV10-2 and TRBJ2-5; 8 bases fit TRBD2. The CDR3 is 13 residues long. V lost 7 bases and J lost 1; bases outside the gene matches: 2. The germline CDR1 and CDR2 sequences are WSHSY and SAAADI.

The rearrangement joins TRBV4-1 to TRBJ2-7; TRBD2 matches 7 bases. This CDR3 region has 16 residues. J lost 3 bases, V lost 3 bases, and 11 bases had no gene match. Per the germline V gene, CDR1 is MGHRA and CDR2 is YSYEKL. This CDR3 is CASSQNQGSGGYEQYF. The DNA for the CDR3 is TGCGCCAGCAGCCAGAACCAGGGTTCGGGAGGCTACGAGCAGTACTTC.

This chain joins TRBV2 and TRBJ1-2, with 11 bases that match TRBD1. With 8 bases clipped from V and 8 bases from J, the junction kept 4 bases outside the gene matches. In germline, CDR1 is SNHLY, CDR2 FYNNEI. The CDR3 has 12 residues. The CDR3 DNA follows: TGTGCCAGCGGGGGACAGGGGGGAGGCTACACCTTC. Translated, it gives CASGGQGGGYTF.

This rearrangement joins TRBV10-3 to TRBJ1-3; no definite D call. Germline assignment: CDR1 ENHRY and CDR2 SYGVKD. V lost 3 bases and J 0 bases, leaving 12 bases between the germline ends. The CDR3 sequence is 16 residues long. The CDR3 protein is CAISDILLPSGNTIYF. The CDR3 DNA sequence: TGTGCCATCAGTGACATTCTACTCCCCTCTGGAAACACCATATATTTT.

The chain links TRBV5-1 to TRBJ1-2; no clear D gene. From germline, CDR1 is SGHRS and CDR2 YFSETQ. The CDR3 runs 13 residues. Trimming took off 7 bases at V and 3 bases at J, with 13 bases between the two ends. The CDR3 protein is CASRPGRDYGYTF. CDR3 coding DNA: TGCGCCAGCCGGCCTGGGAGGGACTATGGCTACACCTTC.

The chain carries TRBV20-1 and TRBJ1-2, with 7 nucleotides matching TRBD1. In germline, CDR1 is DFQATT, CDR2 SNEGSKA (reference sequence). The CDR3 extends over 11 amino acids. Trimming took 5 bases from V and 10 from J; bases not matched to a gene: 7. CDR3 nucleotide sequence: TGCAGTGCTCGACAGGGCCTCCTCTACACCTTC. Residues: CSARQGLLYTF.

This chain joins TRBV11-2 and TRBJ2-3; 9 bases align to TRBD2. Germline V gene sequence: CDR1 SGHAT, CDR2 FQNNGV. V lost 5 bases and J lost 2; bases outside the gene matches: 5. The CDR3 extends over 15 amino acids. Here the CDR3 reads CASSDLAGLTDTQYF. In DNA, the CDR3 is TGTGCCAGCAGCGACCTAGCGGGACTCACAGATACGCAGTATTTT.

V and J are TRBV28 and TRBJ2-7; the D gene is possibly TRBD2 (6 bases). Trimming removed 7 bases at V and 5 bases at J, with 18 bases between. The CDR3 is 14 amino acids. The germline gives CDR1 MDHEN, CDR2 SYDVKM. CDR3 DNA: TGTGCCAGCATACTAGGCGGGGAAGGCCACGAGCAGTACTTC. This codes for CASILGGEGHEQYF. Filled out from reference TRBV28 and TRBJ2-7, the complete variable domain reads DVKVTQSSRYLVKRTGEKVFLECVQDMDHENMFWYRQDPGLGLRLIYFSYDVKMKEKGDIPEGYSVSREKKERFSLILESASTNQTSMYLCASILGGEGHEQYFGPGTRLTVT.

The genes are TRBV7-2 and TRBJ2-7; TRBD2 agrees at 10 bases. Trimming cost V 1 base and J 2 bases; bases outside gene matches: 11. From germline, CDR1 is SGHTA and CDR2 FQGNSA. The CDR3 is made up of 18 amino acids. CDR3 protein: CASSLGGHSGTSAYEQYF. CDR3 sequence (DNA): TGTGCCAGCAGCTTAGGCGGTCATTCCGGGACTAGCGCCTACGAGCAGTACTTC. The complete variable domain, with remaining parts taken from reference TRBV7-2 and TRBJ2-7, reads GAGVSQSPSNKVTEKGKDVELRCDPISGHTALYWYRQSLGQGLEFLIYFQGNSAPDKSGLPSDRFSAERTGGSVSTLTIQRTQQEDSAVYLCASSLGGHSGTSAYEQYFGPGTRLTVT.

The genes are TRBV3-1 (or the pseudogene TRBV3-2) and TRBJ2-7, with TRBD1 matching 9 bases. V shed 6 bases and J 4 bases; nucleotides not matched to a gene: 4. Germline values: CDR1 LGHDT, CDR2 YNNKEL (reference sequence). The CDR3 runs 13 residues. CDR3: CASRGTGTYEQYF. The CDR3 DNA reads TGTGCCAGCAGGGGGACAGGGACTTACGAGCAGTACTTC.

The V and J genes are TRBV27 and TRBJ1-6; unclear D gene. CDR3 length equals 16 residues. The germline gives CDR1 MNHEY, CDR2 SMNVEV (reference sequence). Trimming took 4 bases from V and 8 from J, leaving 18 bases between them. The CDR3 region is CASSSPTGRLDSPLHF. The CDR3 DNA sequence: TGTGCCAGCAGTTCACCCACCGGGAGATTGGATTCACCCCTCCACTTT.

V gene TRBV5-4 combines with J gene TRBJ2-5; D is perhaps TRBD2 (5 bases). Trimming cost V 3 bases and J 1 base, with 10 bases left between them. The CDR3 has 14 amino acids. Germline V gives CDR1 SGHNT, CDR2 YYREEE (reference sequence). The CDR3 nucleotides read TGTGCCAGCAGCTCCCGGAGGTTCCAAGAGACCCAGTACTTC. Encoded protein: CASSSRRFQETQYF. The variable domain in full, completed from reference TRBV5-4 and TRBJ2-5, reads ETGVTQSPTHLIKTRGQQVTLRCSSQSGHNTVSWYQQALGQGPQFIFQYYREEENGRGNFPPRFSGLQFPNYSSELNVNALELDDSALYLCASSSRRFQETQYFGPGTRLLVL.